The rows below give T cell receptor beta chains drawn from one sample of a study of blood T cell repertoires in COVID-19. Sequenced by immunoSEQ multiplex PCR; TCRdb stores in-frame clones only, minus some. The sample carries around 180,000 clones, around 85% recorded once. Input material: peripheral blood. The receptors shown here come from a woman aged 80 or over with acute or convalescent COVID-19. The CDR3 runs from the conserved cysteine through the conserved F or W. A D gene is named only where the DNA matches it firmly. Expanded clones get a size class; other rows say once, few or many, or leave the size out.

v_call	clone_size	d_call	j_call	cdr3_aa	cdr3_nt
TRBV7-2	.	.	TRBJ2-1	CASSFAIRGHNEQFF	TGTGCCAGCAGCTTCGCCATACGGGGTCACAATGAGCAGTTCTTC
TRBV2	few	.	TRBJ1-5	CASIWGPNQPQHF	TGTGCCAGCATCTGGGGGCCGAATCAGCCCCAGCATTTT
TRBV19	.	TRBD1	TRBJ1-2	CASSRYLFDREEGGYTF	TGTGCCAGTAGTAGATACCTCTTCGACAGGGAGGAGGGTGGCTACACCTTC
TRBV5-1	.	TRBD1	TRBJ1-2	CASSVTGVDGYTF	TGCGCCAGCAGCGTCACAGGGGTTGATGGCTACACCTTC
TRBV5-1	.	TRBD1	TRBJ2-7	CASSLSGQAFDEQYF	TGCGCCAGCAGCTTGTCCGGACAGGCCTTTGACGAGCAGTACTTC
TRBV7-2	.	TRBD1	TRBJ2-7	CASSTSTGGYEQYF	TGTGCCAGCAGCACGTCGACAGGGGGGTACGAGCAGTACTTC
TRBV2	.	.	TRBJ1-3	CASSVGGEPGNTIYF	TGTGCCAGCAGTGTCGGGGGGGAGCCTGGAAACACCATATATTTT
TRBV11-2	.	.	TRBJ1-3	CASSVQGAGNTIYF	TGTGCCAGCAGCGTACAGGGAGCTGGAAACACCATATATTTT
TRBV10-1	.	TRBD1	TRBJ2-7	CASSWGTGGSEQYF	TGCGCCAGCAGTTGGGGGACAGGGGGCTCCGAGCAGTACTTC
TRBV18	.	TRBD2	TRBJ2-3	CASSPSIRRGGTDTQYF	TGTGCCAGCTCACCAAGTATAAGGCGGGGGGGCACAGATACGCAGTATTTT
TRBV24-1	.	.	TRBJ2-2	CATQYDRNTGELFF	TGTGCCACCCAGTATGACAGGAACACCGGGGAGCTGTTTTTT
TRBV19	.	.	TRBJ2-7	CASSTTAAWEQYF	TGTGCCAGTAGTACCACGGCGGCGTGGGAGCAGTACTTC
TRBV7-9	.	TRBD1	TRBJ1-1	CASSRLIGQGGTEAFF	TGTGCCAGCAGTCGATTAATAGGACAGGGTGGCACTGAAGCTTTCTTT
TRBV19	.	.	TRBJ1-6	CASSTRQINNSPLHF	TGTGCCAGTAGTACTCGACAGATAAATAATTCACCCCTCCACTTT
TRBV7-9	.	TRBD1	TRBJ2-1	CASSLSLLRQGVSNEQFF	TGTGCCAGCAGCTTATCATTGTTGCGGCAGGGGGTCTCGAATGAGCAGTTCTTC
TRBV7-7	.	.	TRBJ2-1	CASSLAAGPNEQFF	TGTGCCAGCAGCTTGGCGGCAGGGCCCAATGAGCAGTTCTTC
TRBV7-2	.	TRBD1	TRBJ1-3	CASSLDRGRGNTIYF	TGTGCCAGCAGCTTAGACAGGGGGCGTGGAAACACCATATATTTT
TRBV5-4	.	TRBD1	TRBJ1-1	CASSRQGPEAFF	TGTGCCAGCAGCCGACAGGGACCTGAAGCTTTCTTT
TRBV5-1	.	.	TRBJ1-1	CASSLGTANTEAFF	TGCGCCAGCAGCTTGGGGACAGCGAACACTGAAGCTTTCTTT
TRBV23-1	once	TRBD1	TRBJ1-1	CASSLPDRGRTEAFF	TGCGCCAGCAGTCTCCCGGACAGGGGGCGAACTGAAGCTTTCTTT
TRBV6-4	few	.	TRBJ1-6	CASSDPTGGNSPLHF	TGTGCCAGCAGTGACCCGACAGGAGGTAATTCACCCCTCCACTTT
TRBV10-2	.	.	TRBJ2-3	CASESGMAATDTQYF	TGCGCCAGCGAGTCGGGTATGGCGGCCACAGATACGCAGTATTTT
TRBV5-5	.	TRBD1	TRBJ2-3	CASKDRGGTDTQYF	TGTGCCAGCAAAGACAGGGGGGGAACAGATACGCAGTATTTT
TRBV5-1	.	TRBD2	TRBJ2-1	CASSLAGTSGANEQFF	TGCGCCAGCAGCTTGGCAGGGACTAGCGGAGCCAATGAGCAGTTCTTC
TRBV5-6	.	.	TRBJ2-3	CASSFWRAADTQYF	TGTGCCAGCAGCTTCTGGAGGGCGGCCGATACGCAGTATTTT
TRBV5-4	.	.	TRBJ2-5	CASSLPRSQETQYF	TGTGCCAGCAGCTTGCCTCGCAGCCAAGAGACCCAGTACTTC
TRBV19	.	.	TRBJ2-7	CASQGSANEQYF	TGTGCCAGTCAGGGGTCCGCGAACGAGCAGTACTTC
TRBV2	.	TRBD1	TRBJ1-2	CASSPGQLREGYTF	TGTGCCAGCAGCCCGGGACAGCTCCGCGAGGGCTACACCTTC
TRBV7-9	.	.	TRBJ1-5	CASSLTGRGNQPQHF	TGTGCCAGCAGCTTAACGGGGAGAGGCAATCAGCCCCAGCATTTT
TRBV30	.	.	TRBJ2-3	CAWSPTDTQYF	TGTGCCTGGAGCCCAACAGATACGCAGTATTTT
TRBV18	once	TRBD1	TRBJ2-7	CASSQQFGTGPYEQYF	TGTGCCAGCTCACAACAATTCGGGACAGGGCCCTACGAGCAGTACTTC
TRBV27	.	TRBD1	TRBJ1-5	CASGTTGGAQPQHF	TGTGCCAGCGGAACAACAGGGGGTGCTCAGCCCCAGCATTTT
TRBV5-6	.	TRBD2	TRBJ2-1	CASSLGAGPNNEQFF	TGTGCCAGCAGCTTGGGAGCGGGGCCTAACAATGAGCAGTTCTTC
TRBV7-3	.	.	TRBJ1-1	CASSPTGGNTEAFF	TGTGCCAGCAGCCCTACCGGGGGGAACACTGAAGCTTTCTTT
TRBV6-5	.	.	TRBJ2-2	CAALGGTGELFF	TGTGCCGCACTAGGTGGCACCGGGGAGCTGTTTTTT